Below are 17 T cell receptor beta chains sequenced from a single sample in a study of T cell repertoires in cytomegalovirus infection. TCRdb re-called the reads with MiXCR, one entry per CDR3 protein. The sample has roughly 300,000 distinct CDR3 sequences, 8% to 10% seen once; the top ten hold approximately 4.5%. The sequenced sample consisted of PBMCs. These receptor sequences come from a human donor in good health (CMV status not recorded). Some clones in this sample may be carry-over from other donors' samples.

This clonotype was observed at least ten times. The chain is built from TRBV12-3 or TRBV12-4 and TRBJ2-7, with D possibly matching TRBD1 (6 bases). V lost 2 bases and J lost 3, with 14 bases in between. The length of the CDR3 is 15 residues. CDR3 nucleotide sequence: TGTGCCAGCAGTTTAAAGCCCTCAGGGGTCTACGAGCAGTACTTC. Translated: CASSLKPSGVYEQYF.

This clonotype was counted only a few times. This chain connects TRBV7-8 to TRBJ2-1; 10 bases align to TRBD2. This CDR3 contains 19 residues. Germline CDR1 and CDR2: SGHVS and FQNEAQ. Losses at the gene ends were 2 bases for V and 4 bases for J; bases not matched to a gene: 14. The CDR3 bases are TGTGCCAGCAGCTTATCCAGCGGGGGGGCCCTAAATAGTTACAATGAGCAGTTCTTC. This translates into CASSLSSGGALNSYNEQFF.

This clonotype has ten or more counts. V gene TRBV7-9 combines with J gene TRBJ1-2; D might be TRBD1 (5 bases). The CDR3 is 13 amino acids. CDR1 and CDR2 (germline): SEHNR, FQNEAQ (reference sequence). Trimming took off 3 bases at V and 3 bases at J, with 8 bases between the two ends. In DNA form, the CDR3 reads TGTGCCAGCAGCTTGGGACCCGACTATGGCTACACCTTC. Protein: CASSLGPDYGYTF.

The table lists this clonotype with many counts. V is TRBV28 and J is TRBJ2-7; tentative D call: TRBD2 (6 bases). V lost 7 bases to trimming and J lost 4 bases, with 11 bases between them. The CDR3 contains 12 residues. Germline lookup yields CDR1 MDHEN and CDR2 SYDVKM. DNA for the CDR3: TGTGCCAGCAAACGGGAGCCTTACGAGCAGTACTTC. Amino acid sequence: CASKREPYEQYF.

This clonotype came up a few times. The rearrangement joins TRBV7-2 to TRBJ1-4; unclear D gene. CDR1 and CDR2 from the germline V gene are SGHTA and FQGNSA. The CDR3 has 15 amino acids. Trimming removed 5 bases at V and 0 bases at J, with 10 bases between. The CDR3 is CASSPRRTTNEKLFF. The CDR3 DNA is TGTGCCAGCAGCCCCCGGCGCACAACTAATGAAAAACTGTTTTTT. Complete variable domain (other parts from reference TRBV7-2 and TRBJ1-4): GAGVSQSPSNKVTEKGKDVELRCDPISGHTALYWYRQSLGQGLEFLIYFQGNSAPDKSGLPSDRFSAERTGGSVSTLTIQRTQQEDSAVYLCASSPRRTTNEKLFFGSGTQLSVL.

This clonotype was counted only a few times. CDR3 nucleotide sequence: TGTGCCAGCAGCGGCCGGGGCTTTAATTCACCCCTCCACTTT. Its protein product is CASSGRGFNSPLHF. The chain is built from TRBV2 and TRBJ1-6; TRBD1 might be the D (5 bases). The V end lost 6 bases, the J end lost 6 bases, and 12 bases lay between the germline ends. Germline V gene data show CDR1 as SNHLY and CDR2 as FYNNEI. The CDR3 spans 14 residues. Full variable domain (rest looked up from reference TRBV2 and TRBJ1-6): EPEVTQTPSHQVTQMGQEVILRCVPISNHLYFYWYRQILGQKVEFLVSFYNNEISEKSEIFDDQFSVERPDGSNFTLKIRSTKLEDSAMYFCASSGRGFNSPLHFGNGTRLTVT.

The V gene is TRBV12-3 or TRBV12-4, the J gene TRBJ2-1, with 9 positions matching TRBD2. This CDR3 comprises 12 residues. The trim removed 4 bases at V and 9 bases at J, leaving 1 base unmatched. CDR3 residues: CASSSAGGEQFF. The CDR3 DNA reads TGTGCCAGCAGTTCAGCGGGGGGTGAGCAGTTCTTC.

The CDR3 bases are TGTGCCACCAGCGGGGATTTGGATGAGCAGTTCTTC. It translates to CATSGDLDEQFF. V gene TRBV15 combines with J gene TRBJ2-1; D remains ambiguous. V was shortened by 5 bases and J by 8 bases, with 10 bases between the two germline ends. CDR1 is LNHNV and CDR2 is YYDKDF in the germline V gene (reference sequence). The CDR3 runs 12 residues. The full variable domain, in which reference TRBV15 and TRBJ2-1 provide the parts outside the CDR3, is DAMVIQNPRYQVTQFGKPVTLSCSQTLNHNVMYWYQQKSSQAPKLLFHYYDKDFNNEADTPDNFQSRRPNTSFCFLDIRSPGLGDTAMYLCATSGDLDEQFFGPGTRLTVL.

The rearrangement joins TRBV19 to TRBJ1-1; 9 bases line up with TRBD1. From germline, CDR1 is LNHDA and CDR2 SQIVND (reference sequence). Trimming cost V 10 bases and J 5 bases; bases outside gene matches: 11. There are 14 residues in the CDR3. The CDR3 DNA reads as TGTGCCACTGCGCCGGGACAGGGCTCTACTGAAGCTTTCTTT. Translating gives CATAPGQGSTEAFF.

Here the CDR3 reads CAIDPSGTGGTGELFF. The CDR3 bases are TGTGCCATCGACCCCTCCGGGACAGGAGGCACCGGGGAGCTGTTTTTT. This chain uses TRBV10-3 with TRBJ2-2; the match to TRBD1 covers 8 bases. The CDR3 consists of 16 residues. Germline lookup yields CDR1 ENHRY and CDR2 SYGVKD. V was pared by 8 bases and J by 4 bases, with 12 bases of the junction left unmatched.

This clonotype was detected a few times. V and J are TRBV12-3 or TRBV12-4 and TRBJ1-2, with D perhaps TRBD1 (5 bases). CDR3 length: 15 residues. The V and J ends lost 2 bases and 4 bases respectively, with 14 bases between them. The DNA of the CDR3 is TGTGCCAGCAGTTTAAACCCAGACAGCTTCTATGGCTACACCTTC. It translates to CASSLNPDSFYGYTF.

This clonotype was seen only a few times. The chain joins TRBV20-1 to TRBJ1-2; D is uncertain. The CDR3 totals 15 residues. Deletions cut 0 bases from V and 7 bases from J, with 18 bases between. The germline gives CDR1 DFQATT, CDR2 SNEGSKA (reference sequence). The CDR3 sequence is CSARDLGNTYLGYTF. The CDR3 bases are TGCAGTGCTAGAGATTTAGGGAATACCTACCTTGGCTACACCTTC.

In this sample, this clonotype turned up many times. The chain uses TRBV19 and TRBJ2-2, with D maybe TRBD1 (6 bases). Deletions cut 7 bases from V and 4 bases from J, with 19 bases between. The length of the CDR3 is 16 residues. The germline CDR1 and CDR2 sequences are LNHDA and SQIVND (reference sequence). CDR3 bases: TGTGCCAGTATTAATTATAAGGGGGTCGGCACCGGGGAGCTGTTTTTT. Encoded protein: CASINYKGVGTGELFF.

The chain is built from TRBV14 and TRBJ1-2; tentatively, D is TRBD1 (6 bases). V gave up 4 bases and J gave up 6 bases, with 9 bases separating them. Germline V gene data show CDR1 as SGHDN and CDR2 as FVKESK. CDR3 length equals 12 residues. The CDR3 DNA sequence: TGTGCCAGCAGCCGACAGGTAGATGGCTACACCTTC. Amino acids: CASSRQVDGYTF.

The gene calls are TRBV7-1 and TRBJ2-3; TRBD2 is a possible D gene (6 bases). Being an ORF, TRBV7-1 has a function that is uncertain. V gave up 5 bases and J gave up 5 bases, with 14 bases separating them. This CDR3 is built from 14 residues. CDR3 sequence reads: CASSTPGRGDTQYF. The CDR3 DNA reads as TGTGCCAGCAGCACCCCCGGGAGAGGAGATACGCAGTATTTT.

There are many counts of this clonotype. V gene TRBV6-1 combines with J gene TRBJ1-2, with 7 nucleotides matching TRBD1. CDR3 length equals 18 residues. Germline V gives CDR1 MNHNS, CDR2 SASEGT. Germline trimming cut 5 bases from V and 0 bases from J; bases unmatched to any gene: 15. DNA of the CDR3: TGTGCCAGCAGTTCCCCGCCGGGACAGAACTTTTCTAACTATGGCTACACCTTC. Its protein product is CASSSPPGQNFSNYGYTF.

The chain couples TRBV6-2 or TRBV6-3 to TRBJ1-5, with D maybe TRBD1 (6 bases). The CDR3 loop spans 16 amino acids. CDR1 and CDR2 from the germline V gene are MNHEY and SVGEGT. Between the trimmed V and J ends, which lost 5 bases and 5 bases, there was a span of 19 bases. DNA of the CDR3: TGTGCCAGCAGTGACCAGGGGCGGGCGAACTATCAGCCCCAGCATTTT. Translation: CASSDQGRANYQPQHF.